Reported below is one T cell receptor beta chain. Its antigen remains unidentified. No much larger clonotype is one base removed from it; base qualities were not supplied. This specimen comes from a study of blood T cell repertoires in COVID-19 (dated by TCRdb to 2020 to 2021). Describing the broader study: Samples from collaborators originated in the United States, Italy and Spain and spanned both the acute and convalescent phases of COVID-19. Sample metadata almost always included a de-identified subject ID, COVID-19 status, age in years and sex. Subjects who had been exposed to COVID-19, were actively infected with it, or had recovered from it provided the deeply sampled blood TCRbeta repertoires that made up the dataset. The samples were drawn from two sources: the first 160 participants of the ongoing ImmuneRACE study, and about 1,300 subjects contributed by 6 global collaborators. The prospective study material was composed of cDNA or gDNA derived from T cells, B-cell-depleted T cells, or PBMCs. Where HLA class I and class II types were available, the types were taken from metadata supplied by the sample provider, not from assay-based typing. A freely available public database, intended as a resource for researchers studying the immune response to SARS-CoV-2, is where the repertoires were released. Study-wide conclusions, independent of this receptor: The quantity of clinical and demographic metadata differed by source and by participant and was supplied without curation.

Each collaborating institution followed its own protocols to collect whole blood in K2EDTA tubes. For TCRbeta analysis, collaborators shipped samples as frozen whole blood, isolated PBMCs, or DNA extracted from either of those sample types. TCRbeta CDR3 regions were amplified from genomic DNA by means of the immunoSEQ Assay, a bias-controlled multiplex PCR. In the authors' own workflow: Within the assay, amplification of reference gene primers was used to estimate how many nucleated cells each sample contained. Sequence reads were collapsed and filtered to measure the absolute abundance of every unique TCRbeta CDR3 rearrangement. For each sample, productive Simpson clonality was calculated as the square root of Simpson's diversity index across productive rearrangements. In TCRdb, the immuneACCESS table is reduced to in-frame sequences with V and J assigned. These tables do not hold every clone; where another copy was compared, an unresolved V gene accounts for under half, and the others remain unexplained. The DNA was the basis for D and trimming; V, J and clone size are from that table. The sample table shows approximately 150,000 clones, and 70% to 90% are seen once. Of the sample, about 4.7% falls within the top ten clones.

Via the germline V gene, CDR1 is SNHLY and CDR2 FYNNEI. The CDR3, cysteine through phenylalanine, is 12 amino acids long. This entry keeps only the CDR3 DNA: 36 bases, framed from base 1. The germline ends are 7 bases apart after V is trimmed by 1 base and J by 6 bases. The rearranged segments are TRBV2 and TRBJ2-7, with the D gene call left open. Sequencing was carried out using peripheral blood. This receptor was obtained from a human donor in a cohort sampled during active COVID-19. Here is the DNA: TGTGCCAGCAGTGAAGGGCATCTCGAGCAGTACTTC. Its coded protein is CASSEGHLEQYF.